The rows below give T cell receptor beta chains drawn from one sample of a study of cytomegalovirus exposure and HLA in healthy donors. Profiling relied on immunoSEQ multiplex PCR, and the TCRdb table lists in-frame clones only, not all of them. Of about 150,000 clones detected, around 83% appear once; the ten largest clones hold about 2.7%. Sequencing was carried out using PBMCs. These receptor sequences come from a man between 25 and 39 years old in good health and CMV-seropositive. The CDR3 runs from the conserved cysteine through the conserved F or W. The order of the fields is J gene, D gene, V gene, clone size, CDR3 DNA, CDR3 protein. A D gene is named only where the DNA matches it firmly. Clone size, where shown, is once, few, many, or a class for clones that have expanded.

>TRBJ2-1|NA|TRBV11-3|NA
TGTGCCAGCAGAAGAGTCCCATACAATGAGCAGTTCTTC
CASRRVPYNEQFF
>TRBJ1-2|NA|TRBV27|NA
TGTGCCAGCAGTTTCAGGGTAGGGGGATATGGCTACACCTTC
CASSFRVGGYGYTF
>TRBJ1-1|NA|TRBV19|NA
TGTGCCAGTAGGGAGGGTGGGAACACTGAAGCTTTCTTT
CASREGGNTEAFF
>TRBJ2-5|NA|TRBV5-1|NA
TGCGCCAGCAGCCCGGAGGCTGGTAACGGAGAGACCCAGTACTTC
CASSPEAGNGETQYF
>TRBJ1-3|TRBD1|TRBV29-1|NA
TGCAGCGGTTTACAGGGGGCTGGAAACACCATATATTTT
CSGLQGAGNTIYF
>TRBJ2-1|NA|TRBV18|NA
TGTGCCAGCTCACCCCCTCTAGTCGATGAGCAGTTCTTC
CASSPPLVDEQFF
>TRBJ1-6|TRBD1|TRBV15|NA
TGTGCCACCAGCAGAGATCAGGGGGCGCCTTCACCCCTCCACTTT
CATSRDQGAPSPLHF
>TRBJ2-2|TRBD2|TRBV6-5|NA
TGTGCCAGCAGTTCCCTAGCGGGAGGGGTAGCCGGGGAGCTGTTTTTT
CASSSLAGGVAGELFF
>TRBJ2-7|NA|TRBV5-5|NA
TGTGCCAGCAGCTTGTACGGGTCCGGCGGCGAGCAGTACTTC
CASSLYGSGGEQYF
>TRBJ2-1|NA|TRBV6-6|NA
TGTGCCAGCAGTTACTCGTACAGTAACAATGAGCAGTTCTTC
CASSYSYSNNEQFF
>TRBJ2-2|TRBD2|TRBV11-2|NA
TGTGCCAGCAGCTCGGGACTAGCGGCGAACACCGGGGAGCTGTTTTTT
CASSSGLAANTGELFF
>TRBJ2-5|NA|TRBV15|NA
TGTGCCACCAGCAGAGGGTCGAGTATACGAGAGACCCAGTACTTC
CATSRGSSIRETQYF
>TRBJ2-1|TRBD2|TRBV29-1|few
TGCAGCGTTGAAGAGGGATGGACTAGCGGGAGCGCTGAGCAGTTCTTC
CSVEEGWTSGSAEQFF
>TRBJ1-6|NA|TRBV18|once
TGTGCCAGCTCGGGCCAGGGAAGCAATTCACCCCTCCACTTT
CASSGQGSNSPLHF
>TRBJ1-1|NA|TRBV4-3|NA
TGCGCCAGCAGCCACTCGGGCGAGGGATGGAAAGCTTTCTTT
CASSHSGEGWKAFF
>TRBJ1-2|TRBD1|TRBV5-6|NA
TGTGCCAGCAGCTTGGCTCTCCCGGGACAGGGATCTGGCTACACCTTC
CASSLALPGQGSGYTF
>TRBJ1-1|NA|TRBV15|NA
TGTGCCACCAGCAGAGACAGGAACACTGAAGCTTTCTTT
CATSRDRNTEAFF
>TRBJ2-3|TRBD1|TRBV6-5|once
TGTGCCAGCAGCTCCCGGACAGGAGATACGCAGTATTTT
CASSSRTGDTQYF
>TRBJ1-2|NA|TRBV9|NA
TGTGCCAGCAGCGTAGCGAAAGGGGGGGGTCGAGACTATGGCTACACCTTC
CASSVAKGGGRDYGYTF
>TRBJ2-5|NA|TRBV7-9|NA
TGTTCCAGCAGCTTATGGGGCCCGGACGGACCCACCCCGACCCAGTACTTC
CSSSLWGPDGPTPTQYF
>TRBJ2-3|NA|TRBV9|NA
TGTGCCAGCAGCCCTGACTCAGGCACAGATACGCAGTATTTT
CASSPDSGTDTQYF